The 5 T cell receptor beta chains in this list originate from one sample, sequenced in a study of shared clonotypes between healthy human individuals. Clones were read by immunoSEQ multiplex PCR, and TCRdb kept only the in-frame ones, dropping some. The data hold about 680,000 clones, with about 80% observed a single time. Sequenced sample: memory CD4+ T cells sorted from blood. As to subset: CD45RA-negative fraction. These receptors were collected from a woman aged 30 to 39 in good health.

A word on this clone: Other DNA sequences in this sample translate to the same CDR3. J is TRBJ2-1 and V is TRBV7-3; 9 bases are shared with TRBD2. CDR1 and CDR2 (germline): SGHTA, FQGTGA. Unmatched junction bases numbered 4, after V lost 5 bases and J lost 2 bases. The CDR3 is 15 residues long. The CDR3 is CASSPRTSAYNEQFF. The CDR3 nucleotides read TGTGCCAGCAGCCCAAGGACTAGCGCCTACAATGAGCAGTTCTTC.

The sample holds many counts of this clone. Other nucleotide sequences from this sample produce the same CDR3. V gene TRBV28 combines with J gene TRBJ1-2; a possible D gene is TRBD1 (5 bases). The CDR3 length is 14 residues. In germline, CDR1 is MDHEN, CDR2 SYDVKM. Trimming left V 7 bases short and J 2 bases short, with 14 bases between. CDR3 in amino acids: CASNPLDRNYGYTF. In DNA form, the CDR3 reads TGTGCCAGCAACCCCCTCGACAGAAACTATGGCTACACCTTC.

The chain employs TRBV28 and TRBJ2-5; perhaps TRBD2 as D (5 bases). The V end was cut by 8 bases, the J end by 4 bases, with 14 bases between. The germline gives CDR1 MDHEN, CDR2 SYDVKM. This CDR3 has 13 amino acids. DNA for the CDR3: TGTGCCAGCGGAATAGTAGCGACAGAGACCCAGTACTTC. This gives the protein CASGIVATETQYF. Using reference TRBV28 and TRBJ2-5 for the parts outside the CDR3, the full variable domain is DVKVTQSSRYLVKRTGEKVFLECVQDMDHENMFWYRQDPGLGLRLIYFSYDVKMKEKGDIPEGYSVSREKKERFSLILESASTNQTSMYLCASGIVATETQYFGPGTRLLVL.

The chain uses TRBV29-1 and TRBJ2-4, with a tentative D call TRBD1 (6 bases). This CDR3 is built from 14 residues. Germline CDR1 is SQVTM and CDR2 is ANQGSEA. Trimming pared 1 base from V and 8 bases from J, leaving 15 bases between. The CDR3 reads CSVEVQGLVDIQYF. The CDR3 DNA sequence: TGCAGCGTTGAAGTTCAGGGGCTCGTGGACATTCAGTACTTC.

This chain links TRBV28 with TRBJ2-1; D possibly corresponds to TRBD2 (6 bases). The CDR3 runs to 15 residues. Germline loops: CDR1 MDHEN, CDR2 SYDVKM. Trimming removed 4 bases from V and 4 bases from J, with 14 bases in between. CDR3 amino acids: CASSSPEAGYNEQFF. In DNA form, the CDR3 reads TGTGCCAGCAGTTCCCCTGAGGCGGGGTACAATGAGCAGTTCTTC.